Listed below are T cell receptor beta chains from one sample, sequenced in a study of T cell responses to AZD1222 COVID-19 vaccine. TCRdb's copy holds only in-frame clones and misses some; the assay was immunoSEQ multiplex PCR. The sample has around 99,000 clones; approximately 90% are singletons. The sample consisted of peripheral blood, taken 28 days after the second AZD1222 dose. Every receptor here comes from an adult who received the AZD1222 COVID-19 vaccine. CDR3s include the opening cysteine and the closing phenylalanine or tryptophan. The D gene is left open where the match is weak. Rows may omit the clone size; those that give it use once, few, many or a size class.

size	V	D	J	CDR3	DNA
-	TRBV28	-	TRBJ1-4	CASSSRGFNEKLFF	TGTGCCAGCAGTTCCAGGGGTTTTAATGAAAAACTGTTTTTT
-	TRBV5-1	TRBD2	TRBJ2-1	CASSPGREYNEQFF	TGCGCCAGCAGCCCCGGGAGGGAATACAATGAGCAGTTCTTC
-	TRBV5-1	TRBD2	TRBJ2-5	CASSRTGGGPEETQYF	TGCGCCAGCAGCCGCACGGGGGGAGGGCCGGAAGAGACCCAGTACTTC
-	TRBV19	-	TRBJ1-3	CASSILGPGNTIYF	TGTGCCAGTAGTATCTTGGGGCCCGGAAACACCATATATTTT
-	TRBV5-6	TRBD1	TRBJ2-3	CASSPGTGRTDTQYF	TGTGCCAGCAGCCCAGGGACAGGGCGGACGGATACGCAGTATTTT
-	TRBV9	TRBD1	TRBJ2-3	CASSVGTGANTDTQYF	TGTGCCAGCAGCGTAGGAACAGGGGCGAACACAGATACGCAGTATTTT
-	TRBV28	TRBD1	TRBJ2-5	CASTDHRGNQETQYF	TGTGCCAGCACCGATCACAGGGGAAACCAAGAGACCCAGTACTTC
-	TRBV6-5	-	TRBJ2-6	CASSYQFSSGANVLTF	TGTGCCAGCAGTTACCAGTTCTCCTCTGGGGCCAACGTCCTGACTTTC
-	TRBV30	-	TRBJ1-2	CAWRAGLYGYTF	TGTGCCTGGAGGGCGGGCCTCTATGGCTACACCTTC
-	TRBV7-9	-	TRBJ1-2	CASSLVGQPNYGYTF	TGTGCCAGCAGCTTAGTAGGGCAGCCAAACTATGGCTACACCTTC
-	TRBV19	TRBD1	TRBJ2-7	CASSMGDRGGEQYF	TGTGCCAGTAGTATGGGGGACAGGGGAGGAGAGCAGTACTTC
-	TRBV27	TRBD2	TRBJ2-5	CASSSGLAGGLETQYF	TGTGCCAGCAGTTCGGGACTAGCGGGAGGTCTAGAGACCCAGTACTTC
-	TRBV3-1/TRBV3-2	-	TRBJ1-2	CASSQAYGYTF	TGTGCCAGCAGCCAAGCATATGGCTACACCTTC
-	TRBV3-1/TRBV3-2	-	TRBJ1-2	CASSQDNRAYGYTF	TGTGCCAGCAGCCAAGATAACAGAGCCTATGGCTACACCTTC
-	TRBV7-2	-	TRBJ1-2	CASSSYRAAGRYGYTF	TGTGCCAGCAGCTCCTACCGCGCGGCAGGGCGTTATGGCTACACCTTC
-	TRBV6-5	TRBD1	TRBJ1-1	CASSYSTTGGNEAFF	TGTGCCAGCAGTTACTCGACGACAGGGGGCAATGAAGCTTTCTTT
-	TRBV19	TRBD1	TRBJ1-1	CASSTLDRGSTEAFF	TGTGCCAGTAGTACCCTAGACAGGGGAAGCACTGAAGCTTTCTTT
-	TRBV5-8	TRBD2	TRBJ2-1	CASEGLAAHGEQFF	TGTGCCAGCGAGGGACTAGCGGCCCACGGTGAGCAGTTCTTC
-	TRBV5-1	TRBD1	TRBJ2-2	CASSLQGDTGELFF	TGCGCCAGCAGCTTGCAGGGGGACACCGGGGAGCTGTTTTTT
-	TRBV5-1	TRBD1	TRBJ2-3	CASTRTGGSDTQYF	TGCGCCAGCACAAGGACAGGCGGTTCAGATACGCAGTATTTT
few	TRBV6-2/TRBV6-3	TRBD2	TRBJ2-1	CASSPGTSIDEQFF	TGTGCCAGCAGTCCCGGGACTAGCATCGATGAGCAGTTCTTC
-	TRBV18	-	TRBJ2-1	CASSPNTPAIYNEQFF	TGTGCCAGCTCACCAAACACTCCCGCAATCTACAATGAGCAGTTCTTC
-	TRBV5-1	-	TRBJ1-5	CASRQALGQPQHF	TGCGCCAGCAGACAGGCCCTCGGGCAGCCCCAGCATTTT
few	TRBV10-3	TRBD1	TRBJ2-7	CATTGQVYEQYF	TGTGCCACAACGGGACAGGTGTACGAGCAGTACTTC
-	TRBV11-2	TRBD1	TRBJ2-2	CASSPGQGRAGELFF	TGTGCCAGCAGCCCGGGACAGGGTAGGGCCGGGGAGCTGTTTTTT